These 31 T cell receptor beta chains came from one sample sequenced in a study of shared clonotypes between healthy human individuals. Profiling relied on immunoSEQ multiplex PCR, and the TCRdb table lists in-frame clones only, not all of them. The sample shows some 1,100,000 clones, about 84% of them seen only once. The sequenced sample was memory CD4+ T cells from PBMCs. Documented subset: CD45RA-negative fraction. Receptors originate from a man aged 18 to 35 in good health. Some clones in this sample may be carry-over from other donors' samples.

The J gene is TRBJ1-3, the V gene TRBV7-2, with TRBD1 identical over 8 bases. The length of the CDR3 is 17 residues. The germline V gene encodes CDR1 SGHTA and CDR2 FQGNSA. The J segment lost 0 bases and the V segment lost 1 base, leaving 5 bases of the junction unmatched. The DNA for the CDR3 is TGTGCCAGCAGCTTAGGGGGACAGGTATACTCTGGAAACACCATATATTTT. Translation: CASSLGGQVYSGNTIYF.

The chain combines TRBV2 with TRBJ1-1; D is unresolved. With 2 bases removed from V and 0 bases from J, the gap between germline ends came to 10 bases. Germline V gene sequence: CDR1 SNHLY, CDR2 FYNNEI. The CDR3 consists of 15 residues. The CDR3 nucleotides are TGTGCCAGCAGTGAATTGCGGAAGATGAACACTGAAGCTTTCTTT. This gives the protein CASSELRKMNTEAFF.

The gene calls are TRBV19 and TRBJ1-2, with 12 bases aligning to TRBD1. The germline V gene encodes CDR1 LNHDA and CDR2 SQIVND (reference sequence). The CDR3 is made up of 17 amino acids. V was pared by 7 bases and J by 4 bases, with 13 bases of the junction left unmatched. CDR3 amino acids: CASTTPGQGALGYGYTF. CDR3 nucleotide sequence: TGTGCCAGTACCACACCGGGACAGGGGGCTCTCGGCTATGGCTACACCTTC.

This clone came up a few times. The sample carries other DNA sequences with the same CDR3. CDR3 bases: TGCAGTGCTAGAGATAGGAATGAGCAGTTCTTC. Translation: CSARDRNEQFF. V is TRBV20-1 and J is TRBJ2-1, with D uncertain. Between the trimmed V and J ends, which lost 0 bases and 7 bases, there was a span of 4 bases. Germline V gene data show CDR1 as DFQATT and CDR2 as SNEGSKA (reference sequence). The CDR3 totals 11 residues.

This chain links TRBV7-2 with TRBJ1-5; 8 bases align to TRBD1. The CDR3 sequence is 15 residues long. With 2 bases clipped from V and 3 bases from J, the junction kept 3 bases outside the gene matches. CDR1 and CDR2 (germline): SGHTA, FQGNSA. In nucleotides, the CDR3 is TGTGCCAGCAGCTTAAAGACAGGGGACAATCAGCCCCAGCATTTT. It encodes CASSLKTGDNQPQHF.

Many counts were recorded for this clone. The chain couples TRBV5-1 to TRBJ2-6, with D possibly being TRBD1 (6 bases). The V end was cut by 0 bases, the J end by 3 bases, with 7 bases between. Germline V gene data show CDR1 as SGHRS and CDR2 as YFSETQ. The CDR3 totals 15 residues. The CDR3 loop reads CASSLDRVGANVLTF. CDR3 sequence (DNA): TGCGCCAGCAGCTTGGACAGGGTTGGGGCCAACGTCCTGACTTTC.

The J gene is TRBJ2-2, the V gene TRBV6-5; D possibly corresponds to TRBD1 (5 bases). Germline V CDR1 and CDR2: MNHEY, SVGAGI. The V and J ends lost 0 bases and 7 bases respectively, with 15 bases between them. CDR3 size: 16 residues. The CDR3 DNA is TGTGCCAGCAGTTACTCGAGTAGGGGCCCCAGCGGGGAGCTGTTTTTT. Protein: CASSYSSRGPSGELFF.

A word on this clone: Other DNA sequences in this specimen translate into the identical CDR3. V and J are TRBV5-1 and TRBJ2-1, with no clear D. CDR1 and CDR2 (germline): SGHRS, YFSETQ. This CDR3 region has 11 residues. V lost 3 bases and J lost 4, with 2 bases in between. Here the CDR3 reads CASSSYNEQFF. The CDR3 coding sequence is TGCGCCAGCAGCTCTTACAATGAGCAGTTCTTC.

The rearrangement joins TRBV18 to TRBJ2-2; weak D call: TRBD2 (5 bases). Looked up from germline, CDR1 is KGHSH and CDR2 is LQKENI. CDR3 length: 16 amino acids. The ends were cut back, 0 bases at V and 5 bases at J, with 13 bases in the middle. DNA for the CDR3: TGTGCCAGCTCACCACCGTCTAGCTGGGGAACCGGGGAGCTGTTTTTT. Residues: CASSPPSSWGTGELFF.

The chain is built from TRBV11-1 and TRBJ2-7; possibly TRBD1 for D (6 bases). V shed 3 bases and J shed 2 bases, with 11 bases lying between them. This CDR3 is built from 14 residues. Per the germline V gene, CDR1 is SGHAT and CDR2 is FQDESV (reference sequence). CDR3 coding DNA: TGTGCCAGCAGCTTGTTACAGGGAGCCTACGAGCAGTACTTC. Encoded protein: CASSLLQGAYEQYF.

The chain carries TRBV28 and TRBJ2-7; a weak D match, TRBD2 (6 bases). Trimming took 7 bases from V and 1 from J, leaving 14 bases between them. CDR3 length: 14 residues. From germline, CDR1 is MDHEN and CDR2 SYDVKM. CDR3 residues: CASTTGTLSYEQYF. The CDR3 bases are TGTGCCAGCACTACCGGGACTTTGTCCTACGAGCAGTACTTC.

The CDR3 DNA is TGTGCCAGCAGCACCACTAGCGGGAAGACCGGGGAGCTGTTTTTT. Protein: CASSTTSGKTGELFF. The J gene is TRBJ2-2, the V gene TRBV5-6, with TRBD2 matching over 10 bases. The CDR3 runs 15 residues. The V gene end was trimmed by 4 bases and the J gene end by 5 bases; junction bases not matched to a gene: 5. Germline loops: CDR1 SGHDT, CDR2 YYEEEE.

This clone was seen only a few times. The rearrangement uses TRBV19 and TRBJ1-3; D ambiguous. Trimming took 0 bases from V and 4 from J, leaving 7 bases between them. The CDR3 sequence is 14 residues long. CDR1 is LNHDA, CDR2 SQIVND, per germline (reference sequence). CDR3 residues: CASSIDNTGNTIYF. The CDR3 nucleotides are TGTGCCAGTAGTATAGATAATACCGGAAACACCATATATTTT. Using reference TRBV19 and TRBJ1-3 for the parts outside the CDR3, the full variable domain is DGGITQSPKYLFRKEGQNVTLSCEQNLNHDAMYWYRQDPGQGLRLIYYSQIVNDFQKGDIAEGYSVSREKKESFPLTVTSAQKNPTAFYLCASSIDNTGNTIYFGEGSWLTVV.

The table lists this clone with a few counts. The V and J genes are TRBV28 and TRBJ1-4; tentatively, D is TRBD1 (6 bases). The CDR3 consists of 13 residues. V dropped 8 bases and J dropped 3 bases, with 10 bases sitting between them. In germline, CDR1 is MDHEN, CDR2 SYDVKM. CDR3 bases: TGTGCCAGCTGGGGGGCCCCTAATGAAAAACTGTTTTTT. It specifies CASWGAPNEKLFF.

V gene TRBV11-2 combines with J gene TRBJ2-1; weak D call: TRBD1 (6 bases). Between the trimmed V and J ends, which lost 7 bases and 0 bases, there was a span of 16 bases. The CDR3 totals 16 residues. Germline V gene data show CDR1 as SGHAT and CDR2 as FQNNGV. CDR3 sequence reads: CASTIGGPSSYNEQFF. CDR3 in DNA: TGTGCCAGCACCATAGGGGGTCCAAGCTCCTACAATGAGCAGTTCTTC. Using reference TRBV11-2 and TRBJ2-1 for the parts outside the CDR3, the full variable domain is EAGVAQSPRYKIIEKRQSVAFWCNPISGHATLYWYQQILGQGPKLLIQFQNNGVVDDSQLPKDRFSAERLKGVDSTLKIQPAKLEDSAVYLCASTIGGPSSYNEQFFGPGTRLTVL.

With regard to this clone: The sample contains more than one DNA sequence encoding this CDR3. The chain employs TRBV18 and TRBJ2-1; TRBD1 agrees at 9 bases. There are 14 residues in the CDR3. Looked up from germline, CDR1 is KGHSH and CDR2 is LQKENI. The J segment lost 2 bases and the V segment lost 5 bases, leaving 1 base of the junction unmatched. As DNA, the CDR3 is TGTGCCAGCTCAGGACAGGGGCCCTACAATGAGCAGTTCTTC. Its translation: CASSGQGPYNEQFF.

V and J are TRBV18 and TRBJ2-6; 8 bases match TRBD2. The germline CDR1 and CDR2 sequences are KGHSH and LQKENI. The CDR3 contains 18 residues. The ends lost 3 bases at V and 0 bases at J; junction bases unmatched: 7. CDR3 DNA: TGTGCCAGCTCACCCCGGGGGGGGCATCTCTCTGGGGCCAACGTCCTGACTTTC. Translating it yields CASSPRGGHLSGANVLTF.

Notes on this clone: The sample holds other DNA sequences that translate to the same CDR3. In DNA, the CDR3 is TGTGCCAGCAGGCGCGCAGGGAACACTGAAGCTTTCTTT. Its translation is CASRRAGNTEAFF. This rearrangement joins TRBV28 to TRBJ1-1; D not certain. Deletions cut 6 bases from V and 1 base from J, with 9 bases between. This CDR3 contains 13 residues. Per the germline V gene, CDR1 is MDHEN and CDR2 is SYDVKM.

The chain combines TRBV5-1 with TRBJ2-2; D is possibly TRBD1 (6 bases). V was shortened by 0 bases and J by 6 bases, with 12 bases between the two germline ends. The CDR3 contains 15 residues. Germline CDR1 SGHRS, CDR2 YFSETQ. The CDR3 DNA reads TGCGCCAGCAGCTTGGGGGGGCCGACGGCCGGGGAGCTGTTTTTT. Translation: CASSLGGPTAGELFF.

The chain recombines TRBV2 with TRBJ1-1, with unresolved D. V lost 9 bases to trimming and J lost 5 bases, with 10 bases between them. This CDR3 has 11 residues. Germline values: CDR1 SNHLY, CDR2 FYNNEI. The CDR3 loop is CARGIRTEAFF. CDR3 bases: TGTGCCAGAGGTATAAGGACTGAAGCTTTCTTT.

In this sample, this clone turned up once. The chain links TRBV9 to TRBJ1-4; TRBD1 aligns across 11 bases. The ends lost 0 bases at V and 14 bases at J; junction bases unmatched: 9. CDR3 length: 15 residues. Germline loops: CDR1 SGDLS, CDR2 YYNGEE. CDR3 in DNA: TGTGCCAGCAGCGTAGCAGGGACAGGGGGTTTCGGGCTGTTTTTT. It is translated as CASSVAGTGGFGLFF.

The V gene is TRBV6-1, the J gene TRBJ1-2, with unresolved D. Germline loops: CDR1 MNHNS, CDR2 SASEGT. This CDR3 is 14 amino acids long. Trimming pared 1 base from V and 7 bases from J, leaving 13 bases between. The chain's CDR3 is CASSEDSSTGGYTF. CDR3 nucleotide sequence: TGTGCCAGCAGTGAAGACAGCTCTACGGGTGGCTACACCTTC.

The chain carries TRBV7-8 and TRBJ1-5, with no clear D. Germline CDR1 SGHVS, CDR2 FQNEAQ. V was trimmed by 5 bases and J by 4 bases, leaving 9 bases between them. The CDR3 sequence is 13 residues long. CDR3 DNA: TGTGCCAGCAGCAGGTCATGGAATCAGCCCCAGCATTTT. Translated, it gives CASSRSWNQPQHF. The variable domain in full, completed from reference TRBV7-8 and TRBJ1-5, reads GAGVSQSPRYKVAKRGQDVALRCDPISGHVSLFWYQQALGQGPEFLTYFQNEAQLDKSGLPSDRFFAERPEGSVSTLKIQRTQQEDSAVYLCASSRSWNQPQHFGDGTRLSIL.

The chain uses TRBV25-1 and TRBJ2-3; possible D gene TRBD2, 6 bases. The germline V and J ends were trimmed by 3 bases and 2 bases, with 15 bases remaining between them. Germline V gives CDR1 MGHDK, CDR2 SYGVNS. There are 16 residues in the CDR3. The CDR3 loop is CASSDGGRRDTDTQYF. CDR3 DNA sequence: TGTGCCAGCAGTGACGGAGGTCGGCGGGACACAGATACGCAGTATTTT.

The chain uses TRBV28 and TRBJ1-1; tentative D call: TRBD1 (6 bases). The CDR3 is made up of 18 amino acids. The germline gives CDR1 MDHEN, CDR2 SYDVKM. V was clipped by 6 bases and J by 2 bases, with 25 bases between them. In DNA, the CDR3 is TGTGCCAGCAGACCACAGGGACCCTGGGACTCACTAAACACTGAAGCTTTCTTT. Translation gives CASRPQGPWDSLNTEAFF.

This clone occurred a few times. This chain links TRBV7-9 with TRBJ1-4; TRBD1 aligns across 11 bases. This CDR3 is built from 17 residues. The J segment lost 8 bases and the V segment lost 4 bases, leaving 12 bases of the junction unmatched. Germline V gives CDR1 SEHNR, CDR2 FQNEAQ (reference sequence). CDR3 region: CASSSLSGTGGGEKLFF. The CDR3 DNA follows: TGTGCCAGCAGCTCACTCTCGGGGACAGGGGGTGGCGAAAAACTGTTTTTT.

The CDR3: CASGGGTPQHF. CDR3 coding DNA: TGTGCCAGCGGAGGGGGCACGCCCCAGCATTTT. V usage is TRBV2 and J usage is TRBJ1-5; TRBD1 aligns across 7 bases. Germline V gene lookup returns CDR1 SNHLY and CDR2 FYNNEI. The trim removed 8 bases at V and 9 bases at J, leaving 4 bases unmatched. This CDR3 spans 11 amino acids.

This chain uses TRBV28 with TRBJ2-1; 8 nucleotides match TRBD2. Germline CDR1 is MDHEN and CDR2 is SYDVKM. Trimming cost V 6 bases and J 9 bases; bases outside gene matches: 19. This CDR3 has 17 amino acids. CDR3 region: CASRASGLVLFQGEQFF. CDR3 nucleotide sequence: TGTGCCAGCAGAGCCTCGGGACTAGTGTTGTTTCAAGGTGAGCAGTTCTTC.

V is TRBV27 and J is TRBJ1-2; 12 nucleotides agree with TRBD1. Germline assignment: CDR1 MNHEY and CDR2 SMNVEV (reference sequence). This CDR3 comprises 14 residues. V was clipped by 6 bases and J by 8 bases; unmatched bases: 7. CDR3 nucleotide sequence: TGTGCCAGCAGCTGGGACAGGGGGCTGCGGGGCTACACCTTC. It yields the protein CASSWDRGLRGYTF.

The chain employs TRBV7-8 and TRBJ2-7, with D unresolved. The CDR3 has 14 residues. Germline values: CDR1 SGHVS, CDR2 FQNEAQ. Trimming cost V 1 base and J 0 bases, with 7 bases left between them. The CDR3 is CASSLVVYSYEQYF. The CDR3 region has the DNA TGTGCCAGCAGCTTAGTCGTATACTCCTACGAGCAGTACTTC.

The chain is built from TRBV7-8 and TRBJ2-5; 9 bases map to TRBD1. The CDR3 covers 16 residues. The junction had 9 bases not matched to a gene; V was cut back by 1 base and J by 6 bases. Germline V CDR1 and CDR2: SGHVS, FQNEAQ. CDR3 sequence: CASSLVLQGALQTQYF. The CDR3 DNA follows: TGTGCCAGCAGCTTAGTACTACAGGGGGCTTTGCAGACCCAGTACTTC. Drawing the rest from reference TRBV7-8 and TRBJ2-5, the complete variable domain is GAGVSQSPRYKVAKRGQDVALRCDPISGHVSLFWYQQALGQGPEFLTYFQNEAQLDKSGLPSDRFFAERPEGSVSTLKIQRTQQEDSAVYLCASSLVLQGALQTQYFGPGTRLLVL.